A selection of T cell receptor beta chains follows, all from one sample in a study of PD-L1 blockade in urothelial cancer. Clones were sequenced by immunoSEQ multiplex PCR, and TCRdb holds only the in-frame ones, with some missing. The data contain approximately 100,000 clones, roughly nine tenths of them singletons. The source was PBMCs, collected around atezolizumab (anti-PD-L1) treatment. The receptors here all came from a woman older than 75 with urothelial cancer. Each CDR3 is given with its conserved first and last residue. Clone size is shown for a subset of rows, as once, few, many or a class of expanded clone.

clone size: .; J gene: TRBJ2-7; V gene: TRBV27; CDR3 protein: CASGPGGYTYEQYF
clone size: .; J gene: TRBJ1-2; V gene: TRBV7-2; CDR3 protein: CASSLEGALGGYTF
clone size: .; J gene: TRBJ1-1; V gene: TRBV5-4; CDR3 protein: CASSSPRGGRGTEAFF
clone size: .; J gene: TRBJ2-7; V gene: TRBV19; CDR3 protein: CASSTGIYEQYF
clone size: .; J gene: TRBJ2-1; V gene: TRBV15; CDR3 protein: CATSRDRQGRNNEQFF
clone size: .; J gene: TRBJ1-3; V gene: TRBV30; CDR3 protein: CAWRAPPGNTIYF
clone size: .; J gene: TRBJ1-1; V gene: TRBV30; CDR3 protein: CAWSVQSLTGEAFF
clone size: .; J gene: TRBJ1-4; V gene: TRBV11-2; CDR3 protein: CASRTGATNEKLFF
clone size: .; J gene: TRBJ1-1; V gene: TRBV28; CDR3 protein: CACQTGPSEAFF
clone size: .; J gene: TRBJ2-5; V gene: TRBV6-1; CDR3 protein: CASSGDRGKGETQYF
clone size: .; J gene: TRBJ2-1; V gene: TRBV5-1; CDR3 protein: CASSLYGTDIYNEQFF
clone size: .; J gene: TRBJ2-3; V gene: TRBV9; CDR3 protein: CASSVGVAGGTDTQYF
clone size: once; J gene: TRBJ2-7; V gene: TRBV2; CDR3 protein: CASSGTGKTYEQYF
clone size: .; J gene: TRBJ2-3; V gene: TRBV25-1; CDR3 protein: CASSPPKGALSWGAQYF
clone size: .; J gene: TRBJ1-1; V gene: TRBV5-1; CDR3 protein: CASSPQSAVNTEAFF
clone size: .; J gene: TRBJ2-3; V gene: TRBV25-1; CDR3 protein: CASSEGGSTDTQYF
clone size: .; J gene: TRBJ2-7; V gene: TRBV28; CDR3 protein: CASRGGRSSYEQYF
clone size: .; J gene: TRBJ2-7; V gene: TRBV7-9; CDR3 protein: CASSLAGSGRSHEQYF
clone size: .; J gene: TRBJ1-5; V gene: TRBV6-6; CDR3 protein: CASRQGNGNQPQHF